The rows below give T cell receptor beta chains drawn from one sample of a study of cytomegalovirus exposure and HLA in healthy donors. Method: immunoSEQ multiplex PCR; TCRdb's copy keeps in-frame clones and lacks some. The data contain approximately 200,000 clones, 79% of them singletons. What was sequenced was PBMCs. These receptors were taken from a girl between 5 and 17 years old in good health and CMV-seropositive. Each CDR3 is given with its conserved first and last residue. D genes are given only for firm matches. Clone size is stated in some rows and not others, as once, few, many or a class when expanded.

TRBJ2-5 . . TRBV5-4 CASSFSEEETQYF TGTGCCAGCAGCTTCTCCGAGGAAGAGACCCAGTACTTC
TRBJ1-4 . TRBD1 TRBV6-5 CASRETGGRGEKLFF TGTGCCAGCAGGGAGACAGGGGGCCGGGGCGAAAAACTGTTTTTT
TRBJ2-5 . TRBD2 TRBV10-3 CAISESGGTQETQYF TGTGCCATCAGTGAGTCGGGGGGGACCCAAGAGACCCAGTACTTC
TRBJ1-1 . . TRBV21-1 CASREDRGKTEAFF TGTGCCAGCAGGGAGGACAGGGGAAAGACTGAAGCTTTCTTT
TRBJ2-1 . TRBD2 TRBV7-6 CASSLERGGHEQFF TGTGCCAGCAGCTTAGAACGGGGGGGCCATGAGCAGTTCTTC
TRBJ1-1 few TRBD1 TRBV10-1 CASSASTGGSTEAFF TGCGCCAGCAGTGCTTCTACAGGGGGAAGTACTGAAGCTTTCTTT
TRBJ1-5 . . TRBV30 CAWSPGSRQPQHF TGTGCCTGGAGTCCGGGGTCGAGGCAGCCCCAGCATTTT
TRBJ2-5 . TRBD1 TRBV10-1 CASSDGTGETQYF TGCGCCAGCAGTGATGGGACAGGCGAGACCCAGTACTTC
TRBJ2-7 . TRBD1 TRBV19 CASSIGVRGLFEQYF TGTGCCAGTAGTATTGGAGTCAGGGGGCTCTTCGAGCAGTACTTC
TRBJ2-2 . . TRBV7-2 CASSLDGGPGELFF TGTGCCAGCAGCTTAGATGGGGGCCCCGGGGAGCTGTTTTTT
TRBJ2-3 . . TRBV10-1 CASSEGQGSTDTQYF TGCGCCAGCAGTGAGGGTCAGGGTAGCACAGATACGCAGTATTTT